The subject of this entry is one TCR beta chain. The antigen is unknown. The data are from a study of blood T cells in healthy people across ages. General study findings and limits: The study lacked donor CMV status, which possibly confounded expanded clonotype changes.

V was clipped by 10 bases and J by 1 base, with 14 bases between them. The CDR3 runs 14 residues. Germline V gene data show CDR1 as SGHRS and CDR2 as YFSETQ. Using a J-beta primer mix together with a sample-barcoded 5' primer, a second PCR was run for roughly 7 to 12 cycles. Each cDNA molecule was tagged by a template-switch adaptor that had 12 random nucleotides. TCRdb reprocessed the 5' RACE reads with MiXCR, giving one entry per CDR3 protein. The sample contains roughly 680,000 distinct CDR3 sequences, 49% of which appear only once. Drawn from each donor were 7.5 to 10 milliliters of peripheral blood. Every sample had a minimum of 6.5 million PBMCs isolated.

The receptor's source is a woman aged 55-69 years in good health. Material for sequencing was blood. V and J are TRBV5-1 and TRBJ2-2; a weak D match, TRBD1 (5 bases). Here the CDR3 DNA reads TGCGCCGGATCCAAAGGACAGAACACCGGGGAGCTGTTTTTT. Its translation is CAGSKGQNTGELFF. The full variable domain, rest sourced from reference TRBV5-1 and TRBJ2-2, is KAGVTQTPRYLIKTRGQQVTLSCSPISGHRSVSWYQQTPGQGLQFLFEYFSETQRNKGNFPGRFSGRQFSNSRSEMNVSTLELGDSALYLCAGSKGQNTGELFFGEGSRLTVL.